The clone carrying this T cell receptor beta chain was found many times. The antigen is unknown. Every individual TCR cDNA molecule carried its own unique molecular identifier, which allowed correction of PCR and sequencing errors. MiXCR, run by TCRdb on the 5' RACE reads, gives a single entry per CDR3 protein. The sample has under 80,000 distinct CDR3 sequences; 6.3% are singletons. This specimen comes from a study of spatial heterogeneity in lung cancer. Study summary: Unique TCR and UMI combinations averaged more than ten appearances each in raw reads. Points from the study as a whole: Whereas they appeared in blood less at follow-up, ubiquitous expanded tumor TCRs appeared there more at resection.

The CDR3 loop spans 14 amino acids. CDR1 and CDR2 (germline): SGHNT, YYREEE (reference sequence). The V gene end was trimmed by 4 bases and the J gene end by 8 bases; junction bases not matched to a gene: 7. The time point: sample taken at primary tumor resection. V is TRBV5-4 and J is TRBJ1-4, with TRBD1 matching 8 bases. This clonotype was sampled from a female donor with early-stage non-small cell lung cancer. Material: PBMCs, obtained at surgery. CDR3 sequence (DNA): TGTGCCAGCAGCGTCGACAGGGGTAACGAAAAACTGTTTTTT. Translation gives CASSVDRGNEKLFF.